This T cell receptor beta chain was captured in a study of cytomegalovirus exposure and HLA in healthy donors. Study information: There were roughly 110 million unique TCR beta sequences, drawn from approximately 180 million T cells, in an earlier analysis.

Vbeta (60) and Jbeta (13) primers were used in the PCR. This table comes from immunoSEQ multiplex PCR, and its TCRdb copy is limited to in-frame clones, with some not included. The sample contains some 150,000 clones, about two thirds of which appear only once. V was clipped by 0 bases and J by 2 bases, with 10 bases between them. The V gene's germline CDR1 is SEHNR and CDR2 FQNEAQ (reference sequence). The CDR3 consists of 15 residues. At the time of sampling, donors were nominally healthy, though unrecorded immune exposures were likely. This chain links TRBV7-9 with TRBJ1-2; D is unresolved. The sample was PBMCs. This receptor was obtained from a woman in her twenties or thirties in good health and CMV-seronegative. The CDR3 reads CASSLAGGLNYGYTF. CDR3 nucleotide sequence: TGTGCCAGCAGCTTAGCAGGAGGGTTGAACTATGGCTACACCTTC.